The T cell receptor beta chain described here comes from a study of CD8 T cells in ankylosing spondylitis. By quantitative 5'-RACE with molecular barcodes, the TCR beta libraries were made. TCRdb used MiXCR to reprocess the 5' RACE reads, holding one entry per CDR3 protein. The sample consists of about 360,000 distinct CDR3 sequences, roughly 14% of them appearing once. The CDR3 runs 13 residues. CDR1 and CDR2 from the germline V gene are SGHVS and FNYEAQ. Trimming took 5 bases from V and 0 from J, leaving 6 bases between them. The chain employs TRBV7-6 and TRBJ2-3, with D perhaps matching TRBD1 (5 bases). Source material: blood, either unsorted or a sorted T cell fraction (not recorded which). This clonotype was obtained from a male donor with ankylosing spondylitis or in good health (not recorded which). The chain's CDR3 is CASSRQSTDTQYF. As DNA, the CDR3 is TGTGCCAGCAGCAGACAGAGCACAGATACGCAGTATTTT.